This T cell receptor (beta chain) originates from a study of blood T cell repertoires in COVID-19. Only in-frame clones appear in the TCRdb table, and some are missing; sequencing was by immunoSEQ multiplex PCR. The profile covers about 120,000 clones, with around 86% appearing a single time and about 4.7% taken by the ten largest. This clone was seen a handful of times. Trimming stripped 3 bases from V and 0 bases from J, with 13 bases between. CDR1 is SGDLS and CDR2 is YYNGEE in the germline V gene. The CDR3 is 16 residues long. The rearrangement joins TRBV9 to TRBJ1-3; a weak D match, TRBD1 (5 bases). The receptor's source is a man aged 40-55 years with acute or convalescent COVID-19. The source material was peripheral blood. This chain's CDR3 is CASSADSVPSGNTIYF. Here the CDR3 DNA reads TGTGCCAGCAGCGCCGACAGTGTACCCTCTGGAAACACCATATATTTT. Together with reference TRBV9 and TRBJ1-3, the CDR3 gives the full variable domain: DSGVTQTPKHLITATGQRVTLRCSPRSGDLSVYWYQQSLDQGLQFLIQYYNGEERAKGNILERFSAQQFPDLHSELNLSSLELGDSALYFCASSADSVPSGNTIYFGEGSWLTVV.